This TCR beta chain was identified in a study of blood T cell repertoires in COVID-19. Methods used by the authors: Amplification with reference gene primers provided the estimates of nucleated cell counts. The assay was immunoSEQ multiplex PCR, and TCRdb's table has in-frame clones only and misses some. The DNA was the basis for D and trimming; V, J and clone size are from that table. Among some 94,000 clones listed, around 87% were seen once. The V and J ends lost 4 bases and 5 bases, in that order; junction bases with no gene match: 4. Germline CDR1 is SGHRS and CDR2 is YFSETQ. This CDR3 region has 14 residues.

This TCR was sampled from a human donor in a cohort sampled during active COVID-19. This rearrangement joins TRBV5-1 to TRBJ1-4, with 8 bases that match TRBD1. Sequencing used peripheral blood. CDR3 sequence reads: CASSAQGANEKLFF. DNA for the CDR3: TGCGCCAGCAGCGCCCAGGGGGCAAATGAAAAACTGTTTTTT.